Below are 20 T cell receptor beta chains sequenced from a single sample in a study of regulatory T cells in long-lasting Graves disease. The time point denotes: newly diagnosed GD, antithyroid drugs for less than 3 months. The TCR library was made from RNA extracted from PBMCs. Building of the TCR beta libraries involved iRepertoire HTBI primers and Arm-PCR of CDR3 regions. Each CDR3 protein gets one entry after TCRdb re-called the multiplex PCR reads with MiXCR. Of around 420,000 distinct CDR3 sequences in the sample, over 12% are singletons; the top ten hold about 8.2%. These data were likewise used in another study, on T cells in Graves' hyperthyroidism and ophthalmopathy.

The sequencing used peripheral blood mononuclear cells (PBMCs), collected at new diagnosis, from a patient treated with antithyroid drugs. These receptors all stem from a middle-aged woman with Graves disease.

This clonotype was observed at least ten times. The chain uses TRBV12-5 and TRBJ2-7; tentative D call: TRBD2 (5 bases). Trimming stripped 3 bases from V and 5 bases from J, with 14 bases between. CDR3 size: 14 residues. Germline V CDR1 and CDR2: LGHNT, FRNRAP. DNA of the CDR3: TGTGCTAGTGGTTTCAGCGGCCCCGAGGACGAGCAGTACTTC. It codes for CASGFSGPEDEQYF.

The chain uses TRBV29-1 and TRBJ1-3; D is possibly TRBD1 (6 bases). The CDR3 sequence is 13 residues long. Trimming took 5 bases from V and 3 from J, leaving 11 bases between them. Germline lookup yields CDR1 SQVTM and CDR2 ANQGSEA. The chain's CDR3 is CSVRTAGGNTIYF. In nucleotides, the CDR3 is TGCAGCGTTCGGACAGCCGGTGGAAACACCATATATTTT.

The sample holds many counts of this clonotype. The chain combines TRBV30 with TRBJ2-1, with TRBD2 as a possible D gene (5 bases). The CDR3 consists of 12 residues. CDR1 is GTSNPN, CDR2 SVGIG, per germline (reference sequence). V was pared by 0 bases and J by 6 bases, with 6 bases between. The CDR3 is CAWSVGLNEQFF. As DNA, the CDR3 is TGTGCCTGGAGTGTCGGACTCAATGAGCAGTTCTTC.

This clonotype was picked up many times. The chain has TRBV19 and TRBJ2-7, with D tentatively TRBD1 or TRBD2 (6 bases each). The CDR3 spans 17 residues. Trimming took off 1 base at V and 0 bases at J, with 16 bases between the two ends. Germline V gene lookup returns CDR1 LNHDA and CDR2 SQIVND (reference sequence). Here the CDR3 reads CASSIGGLAFGSYEQYF. In DNA, the CDR3 is TGTGCCAGTAGTATAGGGGGGCTAGCGTTCGGCTCCTACGAGCAGTACTTC.

Here the CDR3 DNA reads TGTGCCAGCAGACCGGGACAGCTATTGCAGTATTTT. Its protein is CASRPGQLLQYF. The chain links TRBV27 to TRBJ2-3, with 7 bases identical to TRBD1. The ends lost 6 bases at V and 11 bases at J; junction bases unmatched: 8. Per germline, CDR1 MNHEY and CDR2 SMNVEV (reference sequence). This CDR3 has 12 residues.

This clonotype has a count of ten or more. The V call is TRBV11-3, the J call TRBJ2-7; unclear D gene. V was trimmed by 0 bases and J by 3 bases, leaving 12 bases between them. The CDR3 consists of 15 residues. Germline V lookup: CDR1 SGHNT, CDR2 YENEEA. In DNA, the CDR3 is TGTGCCAGCAGCTTAGACGGACGATCCTACTACGAGCAGTACTTC. Encoded protein: CASSLDGRSYYEQYF.

The rearrangement joins TRBV7-3 to TRBJ2-2; TRBD2 is a possible D gene (7 bases). V lost 5 bases to trimming and J lost 4 bases, with 17 bases between them. CDR3 length equals 16 residues. Germline V CDR1 and CDR2: SGHTA, FQGTGA. The CDR3 loop is CASSPRRGAGTGELFF. The CDR3 DNA follows: TGTGCCAGCAGCCCGCGTCGGGGGGCGGGCACCGGGGAGCTGTTTTTT. The complete variable domain, with remaining parts taken from reference TRBV7-3 and TRBJ2-2, reads GAGVSQTPSNKVTEKGKYVELRCDPISGHTALYWYRQSLGQGPEFLIYFQGTGAADDSGLPNDRFFAVRPEGSVSTLKIQRTERGDSAVYLCASSPRRGAGTGELFFGEGSRLTVL.

This clonotype came up many times. The chain has TRBV6-1 and TRBJ2-3; maybe TRBD1 (6 bases). This CDR3 spans 17 amino acids. V lost 0 bases, J lost 6 bases, and 19 bases lay in between. The V gene's germline CDR1 is MNHNS and CDR2 SASEGT. CDR3 DNA sequence: TGTGCCAGCAGTGAAGCAGGGACACTCGGTTCGTTGGATACGCAGTATTTT. It codes for CASSEAGTLGSLDTQYF.

Many counts were recorded for this clonotype. V and J are TRBV5-1 and TRBJ1-1; tentative D call: TRBD1 (5 bases). V was clipped by 4 bases and J by 5 bases, with 12 bases between them. The CDR3 spans 13 residues. The germline V gene has CDR1 SGHRS and CDR2 YFSETQ. CDR3 region: CASSHGTETEAFF. Here the CDR3 DNA reads TGCGCCAGCAGCCACGGGACGGAGACTGAAGCTTTCTTT.

This clonotype showed up many times. V gene TRBV20-1 combines with J gene TRBJ2-7; maybe TRBD1 (5 bases). Trimming pared 0 bases from V and 0 bases from J, leaving 15 bases between. The CDR3 is 16 residues long. Germline assignment: CDR1 DFQATT and CDR2 SNEGSKA (reference sequence). CDR3 loop: CSARDSGAERSYEQYF. The CDR3 region has the DNA TGCAGTGCTAGAGATAGTGGGGCGGAGCGCTCCTACGAGCAGTACTTC.

The sample holds a few counts of this clonotype. CDR3 loop: CASSTPDSFNYGYTF. DNA of the CDR3: TGTGCCAGTAGTACCCCGGACAGCTTCAACTATGGCTACACCTTC. This chain links TRBV19 with TRBJ1-2; D may be TRBD1 (6 bases). The CDR3 spans 15 residues. V lost 4 bases, J lost 2 bases, and 14 bases lay in between. Germline lookup yields CDR1 LNHDA and CDR2 SQIVND (reference sequence).

This clonotype was seen repeatedly, ten times or more. This chain links TRBV20-1 with TRBJ2-5; a weak D match, TRBD2 (5 bases). Between the trimmed V and J ends, which lost 8 bases and 2 bases, there was a span of 18 bases. Germline CDR1 reads DFQATT; CDR2 reads SNEGSKA (reference sequence). This CDR3 region has 14 residues. Here the CDR3 reads CSSSEGSRQETQYF. The CDR3 bases are TGCAGTTCCTCCGAGGGAAGTAGGCAAGAGACCCAGTACTTC.

There are many counts of this clonotype. The J gene is TRBJ2-5, the V gene TRBV30, with TRBD1 matching over 8 bases. CDR1 GTSNPN and CDR2 SVGIG come from the germline V gene (reference sequence). The CDR3 totals 15 residues. V lost 1 base and J lost 1; bases outside the gene matches: 5. CDR3 region: CAWSGTGTRQETQYF. The CDR3 DNA reads TGTGCCTGGAGTGGGACAGGGACACGCCAAGAGACCCAGTACTTC. Filled out from reference TRBV30 and TRBJ2-5, the complete variable domain reads SQTIHQWPATLVQPVGSPLSLECTVEGTSNPNLYWYRQAAGRGLQLLFYSVGIGQISSEVPQNLSASRPQDRQFILSSKKLLLSDSGFYLCAWSGTGTRQETQYFGPGTRLLVL.

This clonotype was found a few times. The V call is TRBV24-1, the J call TRBJ2-2, with unresolved D. Trimming took 8 bases from V and 6 from J, leaving 6 bases between them. CDR1 is KGHDR and CDR2 is SFDVKD in the germline V gene. This CDR3 has 11 residues. The CDR3 nucleotides are TGTGCCACCATGGGGTCCGGGGAGCTGTTTTTT. Its translation is CATMGSGELFF.

The chain recombines TRBV3-1 with TRBJ1-6; D gene unclear. Germline V gives CDR1 LGHDT, CDR2 YNNKEL (reference sequence). The CDR3 consists of 13 residues. Trimming left V 6 bases short and J 8 bases short, with 11 bases between. In DNA, the CDR3 is TGTGCCAGCAGAGCCGGGGTTGATTCACCCCTCCACTTT. Residues: CASRAGVDSPLHF.

This clonotype has a count of ten or more. The chain couples TRBV27 to TRBJ2-7; D may be TRBD2 (6 bases). The CDR3 is 12 amino acids. Trimming pared 8 bases from V and 3 bases from J, leaving 11 bases between. Per germline, CDR1 MNHEY and CDR2 SMNVEV (reference sequence). CDR3 bases: TGTGCCAGCCGGGACTCTATCTACGAGCAGTACTTC. Its protein is CASRDSIYEQYF.

Remarks on this clonotype: A much larger clone differs from this one at a single base, so this may be a read error. This sequence joins TRBV14 and TRBJ2-3; D call uncertain. CDR1 and CDR2 (germline): SGHDN, FVKESK. Trimming removed 2 bases from V and 1 base from J, with 4 bases in between. The CDR3 loop spans 13 amino acids. CDR3 region: CASSQQGTDTQYF. The CDR3 nucleotides are TGTGCCAGCAGCCAACAGGGCACAGATACGCAGTATTTT.

Remarks on this clonotype: A much larger clone is a single base away; this may be a read error. The chain couples TRBV11-2 to TRBJ2-3, with D unresolved. Per the germline V gene, CDR1 is SGHAT and CDR2 is FQNNGV. This CDR3 contains 13 residues. Between the trimmed V and J ends, which lost 8 bases and 6 bases, there was a span of 15 bases. The CDR3 DNA reads TGTGCCAGCTCCAACCTCCGCTTTGATACGCAGTATTTT. This sequence encodes CASSNLRFDTQYF.

In this sample, this clonotype turned up many times. The chain carries TRBV28 and TRBJ2-7; 9 bases agree with TRBD2. Per the germline V gene, CDR1 is MDHEN and CDR2 is SYDVKM. J gave up 6 bases and V 6 bases, and 9 bases lay outside the gene matches. The CDR3 length is 14 residues. This CDR3 is CASSSTSGSLEQYF. The CDR3 DNA reads as TGTGCCAGCAGCTCGACTAGCGGTTCTCTCGAGCAGTACTTC.

This clonotype was observed many times. This chain's CDR3 is CASGLVPGGSSTDTQYF. The CDR3 region has the DNA TGTGCTAGTGGTTTGGTACCGGGGGGCAGTAGCACAGATACGCAGTATTTT. The chain combines TRBV12-5 with TRBJ2-3; a possible D gene is TRBD2 (7 bases). The CDR3 consists of 17 residues. V was pared by 0 bases and J by 0 bases, with 13 bases between. Germline V gene lookup returns CDR1 LGHNT and CDR2 FRNRAP. The full variable domain, with the rest looked up from reference TRBV12-5 and TRBJ2-3, is DARVTQTPRHKVTEMGQEVTMRCQPILGHNTVFWYRQTMMQGLELLAYFRNRAPLDDSGMPKDRFSAEMPDATLATLKIQPSEPRDSAVYFCASGLVPGGSSTDTQYFGPGTRLTVL.